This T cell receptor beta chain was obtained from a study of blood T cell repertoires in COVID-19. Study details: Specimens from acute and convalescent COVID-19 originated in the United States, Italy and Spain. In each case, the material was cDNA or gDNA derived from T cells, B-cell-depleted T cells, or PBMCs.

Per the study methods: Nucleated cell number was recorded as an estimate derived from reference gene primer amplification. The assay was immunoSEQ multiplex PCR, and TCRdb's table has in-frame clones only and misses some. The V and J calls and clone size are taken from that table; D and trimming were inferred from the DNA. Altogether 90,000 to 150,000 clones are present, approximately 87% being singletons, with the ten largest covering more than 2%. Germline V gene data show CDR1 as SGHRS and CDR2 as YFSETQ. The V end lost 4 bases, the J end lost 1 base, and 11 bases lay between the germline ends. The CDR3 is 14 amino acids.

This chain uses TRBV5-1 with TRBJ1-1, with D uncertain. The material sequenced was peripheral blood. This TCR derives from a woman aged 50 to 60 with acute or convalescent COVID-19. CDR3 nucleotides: TGCGCCAGCAGCATTCTCGAGGGGAACACTGAAGCTTTCTTT. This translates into CASSILEGNTEAFF.